A few counts support the clone carrying this T cell receptor beta chain. These data belong to a study of chronic HIV infection and antiretroviral therapy. This CDR3 contains 11 residues. Trimming removed 1 base at V and 13 bases at J, with 8 bases between. Germline CDR1 SNHLY, CDR2 FYNNEI. TCRdb re-analysed the 5' RACE reads in MiXCR, keeping a single row per CDR3 protein. The sample has around 30,000 distinct CDR3 sequences; 7% to 10% are singletons. The chain uses TRBV2 and TRBJ2-1; D not resolved. The sequence was collected from an adult who had HIV and had not received antiretroviral therapy, or was an uninfected healthy control (not recorded which). The source material was peripheral blood. Here the CDR3 DNA reads TGTGCCAGCAGTGAAGTACGCCCCCAGTTCTTC. Encoded protein: CASSEVRPQFF. Full variable domain (outside the CDR3, taken from reference TRBV2 and TRBJ2-1): EPEVTQTPSHQVTQMGQEVILRCVPISNHLYFYWYRQILGQKVEFLVSFYNNEISEKSEIFDDQFSVERPDGSNFTLKIRSTKLEDSAMYFCASSEVRPQFFGPGTRLTVL.